A single T cell receptor beta chain is shown here with its context. Its antigen is still unknown. Germline assignment: CDR1 WSHSY and CDR2 SAAADI. The CDR3 is 15 residues long. V trimming: 5 bases; J trimming: 5 bases; junction bases outside the gene matches: 8. The data were taken from a study of T cell repertoires in cytomegalovirus infection. Overall study context: CMV infection together with matching HLA type was indicated by public TCR beta signatures.

TCRdb redid the calling of the reads with MiXCR, one entry per CDR3 protein. Here the sample spans more than 650,000 distinct CDR3 sequences, 35% to 45% being singletons. Whole-study results and caveats: HLA-C-restricted CMV clonotypes gave the most frequent clonotype in two of eight donors. The cumulative frequency of public TCR beta families distinguished individuals who carried CMV together with the relevant HLA.

Input material: PBMCs. The chain recombines TRBV10-2 with TRBJ1-1, with TRBD1 matching 10 bases. This TCR was sampled from a human donor in good health (CMV status not recorded). Some clones in this sample may be carry-over from other donors' samples. CDR3 nucleotides: TGCGCCAGCAGTCGACAGGGGGCGATTGGGACTGAAGCTTTCTTT. Translation gives CASSRQGAIGTEAFF.